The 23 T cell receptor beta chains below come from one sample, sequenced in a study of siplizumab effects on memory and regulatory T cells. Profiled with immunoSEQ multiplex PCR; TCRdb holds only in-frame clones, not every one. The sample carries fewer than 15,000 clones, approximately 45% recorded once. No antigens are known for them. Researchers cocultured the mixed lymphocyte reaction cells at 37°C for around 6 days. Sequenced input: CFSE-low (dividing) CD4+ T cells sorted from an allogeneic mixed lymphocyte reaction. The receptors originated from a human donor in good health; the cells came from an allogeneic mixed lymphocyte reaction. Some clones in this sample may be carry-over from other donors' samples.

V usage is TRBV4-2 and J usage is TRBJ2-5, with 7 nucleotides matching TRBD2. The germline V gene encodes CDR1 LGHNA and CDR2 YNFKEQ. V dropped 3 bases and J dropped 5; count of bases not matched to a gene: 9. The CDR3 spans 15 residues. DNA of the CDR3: TGTGCCAGCAGCCAGGGTCAGCGGGGTGGGGAGACCCAGTACTTC. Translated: CASSQGQRGGETQYF.

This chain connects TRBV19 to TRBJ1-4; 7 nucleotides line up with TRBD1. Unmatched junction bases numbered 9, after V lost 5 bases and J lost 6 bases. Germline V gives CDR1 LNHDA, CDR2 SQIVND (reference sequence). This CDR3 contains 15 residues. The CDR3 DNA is TGTGCCAGTAGTCTGGACAGGTGGAGGGATGAAAAACTGTTTTTT. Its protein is CASSLDRWRDEKLFF.

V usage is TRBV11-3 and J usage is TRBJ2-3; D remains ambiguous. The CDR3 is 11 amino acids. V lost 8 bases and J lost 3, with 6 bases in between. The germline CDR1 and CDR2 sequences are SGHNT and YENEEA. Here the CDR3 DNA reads TGTGCCAGCTCTACAACAGATACGCAGTATTTT. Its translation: CASSTTDTQYF.

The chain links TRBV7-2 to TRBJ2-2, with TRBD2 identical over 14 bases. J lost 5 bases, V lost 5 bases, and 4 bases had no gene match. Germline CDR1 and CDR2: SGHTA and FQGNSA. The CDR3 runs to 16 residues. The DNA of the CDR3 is TGTGCCAGCAGCCCCCGGACTAGCGGGGGGACCGGGGAGCTGTTTTTT. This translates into CASSPRTSGGTGELFF.

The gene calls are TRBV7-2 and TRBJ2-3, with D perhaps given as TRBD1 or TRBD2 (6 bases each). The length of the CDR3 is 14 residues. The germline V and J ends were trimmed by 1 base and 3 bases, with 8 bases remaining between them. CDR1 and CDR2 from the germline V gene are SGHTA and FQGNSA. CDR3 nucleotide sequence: TGTGCCAGCAGCTTAGGGGGGGCAACAGATACGCAGTATTTT. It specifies CASSLGGATDTQYF.

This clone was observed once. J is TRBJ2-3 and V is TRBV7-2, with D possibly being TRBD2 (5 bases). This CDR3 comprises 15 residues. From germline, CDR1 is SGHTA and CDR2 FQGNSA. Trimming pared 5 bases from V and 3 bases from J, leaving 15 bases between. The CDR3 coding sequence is TGTGCCAGCAGCGCCTTGAGACTATCAACAGATACGCAGTATTTT. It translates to CASSALRLSTDTQYF. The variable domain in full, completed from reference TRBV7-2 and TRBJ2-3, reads GAGVSQSPSNKVTEKGKDVELRCDPISGHTALYWYRQSLGQGLEFLIYFQGNSAPDKSGLPSDRFSAERTGGSVSTLTIQRTQQEDSAVYLCASSALRLSTDTQYFGPGTRLTVL.

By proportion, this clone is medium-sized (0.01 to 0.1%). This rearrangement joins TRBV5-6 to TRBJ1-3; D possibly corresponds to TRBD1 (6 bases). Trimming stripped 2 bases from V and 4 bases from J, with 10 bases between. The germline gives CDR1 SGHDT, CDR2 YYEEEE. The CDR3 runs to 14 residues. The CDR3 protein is CASSFYRAGNTIYF. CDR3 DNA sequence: TGTGCCAGCAGCTTTTACAGGGCCGGAAACACCATATATTTT.

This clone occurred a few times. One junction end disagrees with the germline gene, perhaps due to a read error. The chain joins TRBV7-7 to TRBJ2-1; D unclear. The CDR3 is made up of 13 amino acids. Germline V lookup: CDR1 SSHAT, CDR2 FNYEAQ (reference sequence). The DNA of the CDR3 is TGTGCTAGCAGCCCCCTAGTGGGCAATGAGCAGTTCTTC. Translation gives CASSPLVGNEQFF.

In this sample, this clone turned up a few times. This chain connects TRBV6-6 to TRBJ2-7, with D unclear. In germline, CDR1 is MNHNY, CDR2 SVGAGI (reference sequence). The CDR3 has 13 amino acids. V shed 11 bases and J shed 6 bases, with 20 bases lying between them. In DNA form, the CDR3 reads TGTGCCGCCTGCCGCGACATTGGACGCGAGCAGTACTTC. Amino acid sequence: CAACRDIGREQYF.

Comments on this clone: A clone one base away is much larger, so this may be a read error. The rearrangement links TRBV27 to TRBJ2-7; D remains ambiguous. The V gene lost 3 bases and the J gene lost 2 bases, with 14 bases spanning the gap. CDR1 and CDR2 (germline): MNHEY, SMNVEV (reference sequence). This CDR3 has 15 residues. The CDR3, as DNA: TGTGCCAGCAGTTTGGCTGGCCCCAGACCCTACGAGCAGTACTTC. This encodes CASSLAGPRPYEQYF.

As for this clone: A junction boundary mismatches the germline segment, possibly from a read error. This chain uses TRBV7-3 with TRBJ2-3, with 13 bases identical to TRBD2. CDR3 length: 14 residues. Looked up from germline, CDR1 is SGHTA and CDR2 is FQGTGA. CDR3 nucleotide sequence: TGTGCCAGCAGCTTAAGACTAGCGGGAGGATCGTGGGGTTTT. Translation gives CASSLRLAGGSWGF.

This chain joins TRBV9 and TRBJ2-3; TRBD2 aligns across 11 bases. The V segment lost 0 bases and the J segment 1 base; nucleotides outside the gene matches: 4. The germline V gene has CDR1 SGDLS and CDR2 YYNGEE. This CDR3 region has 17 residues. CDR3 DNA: TGTGCCAGCAGCGTAGAACTAGCGGGAGTCGGCACAGATACGCAGTATTTT. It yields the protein CASSVELAGVGTDTQYF.

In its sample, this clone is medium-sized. The CDR3 DNA reads TGTGCCAGCAGCCTGATTGGGGATGGCTACACCTTC. It yields the protein CASSLIGDGYTF. This rearrangement joins TRBV14 to TRBJ1-2; no clear D. The CDR3 is 12 amino acids. The V end lost 4 bases, the J end lost 6 bases, and 9 bases lay between the germline ends. Germline V lookup: CDR1 SGHDN, CDR2 FVKESK.

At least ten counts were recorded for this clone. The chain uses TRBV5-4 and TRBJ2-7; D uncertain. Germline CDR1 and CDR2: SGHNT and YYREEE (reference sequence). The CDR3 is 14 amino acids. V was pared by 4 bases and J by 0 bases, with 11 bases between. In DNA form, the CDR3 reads TGTGCCAGCAGCATGGGTCCCCTCTCCTACGAGCAGTACTTC. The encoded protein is CASSMGPLSYEQYF.

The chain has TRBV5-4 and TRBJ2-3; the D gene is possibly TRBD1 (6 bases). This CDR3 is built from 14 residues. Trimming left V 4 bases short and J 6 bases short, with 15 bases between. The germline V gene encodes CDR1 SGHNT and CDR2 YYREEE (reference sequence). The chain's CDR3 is CASSDSRGMDTQYF. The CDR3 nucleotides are TGTGCCAGCAGCGATAGCAGGGGAATGGATACGCAGTATTTT.

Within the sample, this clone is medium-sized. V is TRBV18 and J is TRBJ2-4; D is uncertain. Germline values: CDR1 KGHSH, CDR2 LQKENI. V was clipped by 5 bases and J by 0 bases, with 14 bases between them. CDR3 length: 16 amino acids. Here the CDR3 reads CASSSDLTLAKNIQYF. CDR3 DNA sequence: TGTGCCAGCTCATCGGACCTTACTCTAGCCAAAAACATTCAGTACTTC. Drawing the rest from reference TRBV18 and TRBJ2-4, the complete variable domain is NAGVMQNPRHLVRRRGQEARLRCSPMKGHSHVYWYRQLPEEGLKFMVYLQKENIIDESGMPKERFSAEFPKEGPSILRIQQVVRGDSAAYFCASSSDLTLAKNIQYFGAGTRLSVL.

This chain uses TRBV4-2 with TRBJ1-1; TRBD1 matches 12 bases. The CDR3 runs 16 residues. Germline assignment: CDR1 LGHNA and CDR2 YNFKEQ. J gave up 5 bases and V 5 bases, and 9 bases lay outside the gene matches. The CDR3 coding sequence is TGTGCCAGCAGCGAGGGACAGGGGGCGCCTGGGACTGAAGCTTTCTTT. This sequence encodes CASSEGQGAPGTEAFF.

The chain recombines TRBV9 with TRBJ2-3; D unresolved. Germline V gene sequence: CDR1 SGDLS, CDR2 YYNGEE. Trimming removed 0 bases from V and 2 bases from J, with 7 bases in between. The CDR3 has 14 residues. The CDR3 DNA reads TGTGCCAGCAGCGTAGTTCCGTTCACAGATACGCAGTATTTT. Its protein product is CASSVVPFTDTQYF.

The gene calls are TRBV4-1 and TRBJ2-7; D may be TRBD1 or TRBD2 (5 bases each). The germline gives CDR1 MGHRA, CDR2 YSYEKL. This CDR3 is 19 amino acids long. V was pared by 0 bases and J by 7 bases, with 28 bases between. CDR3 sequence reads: CASSQDFFLLGRAGREQYF. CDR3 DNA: TGCGCCAGCAGCCAAGATTTTTTCTTATTGGGCAGGGCTGGGAGAGAGCAGTACTTC.

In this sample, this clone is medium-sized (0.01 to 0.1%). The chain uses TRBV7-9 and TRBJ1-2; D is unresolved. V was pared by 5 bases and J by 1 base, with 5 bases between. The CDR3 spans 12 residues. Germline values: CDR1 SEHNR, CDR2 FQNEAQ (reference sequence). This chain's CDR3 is CASSHNNYGYTF. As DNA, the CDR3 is TGTGCCAGCAGCCACAATAACTATGGCTACACCTTC.

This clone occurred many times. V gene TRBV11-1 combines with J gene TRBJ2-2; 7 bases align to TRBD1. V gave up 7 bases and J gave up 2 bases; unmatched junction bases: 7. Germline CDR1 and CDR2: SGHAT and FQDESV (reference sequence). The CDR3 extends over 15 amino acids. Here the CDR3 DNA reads TGTGCCAGCACCTTGACAGGGCGAAACACCGGGGAGCTGTTTTTT. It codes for CASTLTGRNTGELFF.

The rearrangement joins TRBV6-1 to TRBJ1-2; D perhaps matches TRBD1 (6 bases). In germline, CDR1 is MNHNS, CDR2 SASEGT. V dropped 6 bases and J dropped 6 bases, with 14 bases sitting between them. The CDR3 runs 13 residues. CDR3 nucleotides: TGTGCCAGCAGAAAGGGGGGATGGGATGGCTACACCTTC. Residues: CASRKGGWDGYTF.

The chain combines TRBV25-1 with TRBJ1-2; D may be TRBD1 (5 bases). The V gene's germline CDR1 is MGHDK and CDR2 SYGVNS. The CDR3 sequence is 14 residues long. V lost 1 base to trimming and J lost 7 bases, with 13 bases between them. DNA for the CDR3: TGTGCCAGCAGTGAATGGGGGACCTCGAGTGGCTACACCTTC. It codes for CASSEWGTSSGYTF.